The TCR beta chain described here comes from a study of T cells after posttransplantation cyclophosphamide. Whole-study results and caveats: Skin or GI-infiltrating T cells shared few TRB sequences with blood. Recipient CMV seropositivity and CMV reactivation strongly tracked TRB clonality. Later post-transplant blood repertoires were often dominated by donor CD8+ memory clones.

Method: immunoSEQ multiplex PCR; TCRdb's copy keeps in-frame clones and lacks some. The sample holds some 53,000 clones, roughly 86% seen once. The ends lost 2 bases at V and 2 bases at J; junction bases unmatched: 3. Germline lookup yields CDR1 KGHSH and CDR2 LQKENI. CDR3 length: 14 residues. With respect to this clone: As yet, its antigen is unknown.

The V call is TRBV18, the J call TRBJ2-7; 7 bases align to TRBD1. The TCR was taken from a man under 40 with a blood cancer, CMV-positive, and with a related stem cell donor. Sequencing was performed on PBMCs. CDR3: CASSPWDRTYEQYF. DNA for the CDR3: TGTGCCAGCTCACCATGGGACAGAACCTACGAGCAGTACTTC.